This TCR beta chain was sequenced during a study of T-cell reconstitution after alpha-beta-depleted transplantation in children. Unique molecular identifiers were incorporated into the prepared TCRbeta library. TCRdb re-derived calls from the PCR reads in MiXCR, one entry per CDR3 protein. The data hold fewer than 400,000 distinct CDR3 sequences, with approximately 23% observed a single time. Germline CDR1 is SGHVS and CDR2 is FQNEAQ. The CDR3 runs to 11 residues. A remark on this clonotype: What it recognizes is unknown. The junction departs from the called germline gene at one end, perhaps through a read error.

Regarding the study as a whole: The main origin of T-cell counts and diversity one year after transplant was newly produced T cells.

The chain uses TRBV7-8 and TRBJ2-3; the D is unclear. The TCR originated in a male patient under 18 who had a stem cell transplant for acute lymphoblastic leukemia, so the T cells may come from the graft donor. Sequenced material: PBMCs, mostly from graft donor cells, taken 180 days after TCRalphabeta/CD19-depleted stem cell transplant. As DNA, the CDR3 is TGTGCCAGAAGCTTCTCAACTACGCAGTATTTT. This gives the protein CARSFSTTQYF.